Listed below are T cell receptor beta chains from one sample, sequenced in a study of blood T cell repertoires in COVID-19. Sequencing used immunoSEQ multiplex PCR; TCRdb keeps in-frame clones, though not all of them. The sample has 37,000 or so clones, about 90% seen once. Material: peripheral blood. The origin of the receptors is a man in his 70s with acute or convalescent COVID-19. Both conserved end residues are trimmed from each CDR3. Clone size is shown for a subset of rows, as once, few, many or a class of expanded clone.

>TRBV28|10|NA
ASRGRGHTIY
>TRBV25-1|12|NA
ASSATSGSLEQY
>TRBV9|11|few
ASSWGVNTEAF
>TRBV5-1|13|once
ASSLGDSYSYEQY
>TRBV6-2/TRBV6-3|11|NA
ASSLQGVGGYT
>TRBV7-3|13|once
ASSLGGGSQNEQF
>TRBV4-2|13|NA
ASSQGTGDYNEQF
>TRBV5-1|13|NA
ASSAVGTAGETQY
>TRBV19|11|NA
ASRAKGAETQY
>TRBV27|10|few
ASSLGQGRTF
>TRBV5-5|13|NA
ASRTMTGDTDTQY
>TRBV7-2|11|once
ATRRESSSPLH
>TRBV28|13|NA
ASSLSAGSNEKLF
>TRBV5-4|14|NA
ASSLFDRTRYDEQY
>TRBV7-9|13|NA
ASSSRDYDYNEQF
>TRBV7-2|11|NA
ASSLAHRDEQF
>TRBV27|12|NA
ASSLNRGSTEAF
>TRBV6-5|12|few
ASRRQGLTGELF
>TRBV6-6|14|NA
ASSYTGQGGDQPQH
>TRBV7-2|12|few
ASSFQGGDYEQY
>TRBV3-1/TRBV3-2|13|NA
ASSPILRDLEKLF
>TRBV2|11|NA
ASSSSNTGELF
>TRBV6-2/TRBV6-3|13|NA
ASSSSGTGTTEAF
>TRBV2|15|NA
ASDRTGLRNFNEKLF
>TRBV2|11|NA
ASSERGYGEAF
>TRBV15|15|NA
ATSTGTSGRGNNEQF
>TRBV3-1/TRBV3-2|11|NA
ASTDRFNQPQH
>TRBV7-9|14|once
ASSLVAGASYNEQF
>TRBV4-2|12|NA
ASSPRQGATEAF
>TRBV18|11|NA
ASHTGWNTEAF
>TRBV5-1|12|once
ASSLDGLNQPQH